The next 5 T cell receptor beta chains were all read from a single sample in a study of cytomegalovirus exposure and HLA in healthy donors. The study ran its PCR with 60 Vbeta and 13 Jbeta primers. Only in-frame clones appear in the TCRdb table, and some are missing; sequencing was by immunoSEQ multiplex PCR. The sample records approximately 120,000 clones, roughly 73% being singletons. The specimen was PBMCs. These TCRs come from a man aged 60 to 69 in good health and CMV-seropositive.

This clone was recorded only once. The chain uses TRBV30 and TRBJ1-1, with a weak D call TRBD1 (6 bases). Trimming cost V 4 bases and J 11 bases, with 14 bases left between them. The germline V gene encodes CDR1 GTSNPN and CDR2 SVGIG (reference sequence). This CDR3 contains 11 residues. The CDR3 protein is CAWTIGRGAFF. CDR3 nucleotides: TGTGCCTGGACTATAGGGAGGGGGGCTTTCTTT.

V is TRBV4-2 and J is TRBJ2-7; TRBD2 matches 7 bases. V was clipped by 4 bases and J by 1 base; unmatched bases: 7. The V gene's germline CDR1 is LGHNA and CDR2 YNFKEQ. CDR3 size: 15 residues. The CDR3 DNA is TGTGCCAGCAGCCTCGGAGCGGGGAGTTCCTACGAGCAGTACTTC. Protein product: CASSLGAGSSYEQYF.

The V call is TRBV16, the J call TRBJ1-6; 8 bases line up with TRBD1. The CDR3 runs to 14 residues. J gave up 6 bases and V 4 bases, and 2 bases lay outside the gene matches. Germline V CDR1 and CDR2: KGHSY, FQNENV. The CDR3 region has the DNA TGTGCCAGCAGCCTTGACAGGGGTAATTCACCCCTCCACTTT. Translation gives CASSLDRGNSPLHF.

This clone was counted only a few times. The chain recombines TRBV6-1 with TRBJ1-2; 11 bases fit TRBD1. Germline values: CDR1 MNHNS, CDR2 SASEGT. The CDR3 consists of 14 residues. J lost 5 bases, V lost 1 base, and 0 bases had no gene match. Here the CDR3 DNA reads TGTGCCAGCAGTGAAGGGGACAGGGGGTATGGCTACACCTTC. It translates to CASSEGDRGYGYTF.

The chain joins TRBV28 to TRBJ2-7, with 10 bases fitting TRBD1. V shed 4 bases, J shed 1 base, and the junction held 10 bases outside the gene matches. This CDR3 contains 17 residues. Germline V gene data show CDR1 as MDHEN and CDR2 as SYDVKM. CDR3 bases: TGTGCCAGCAGTTCGCCGGGACAGGGGTTCACGTCCTACGAGCAGTACTTC. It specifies CASSSPGQGFTSYEQYF.